This record covers a single T cell receptor (beta chain). The germline V gene has CDR1 MDHEN and CDR2 SYDVKM. The CDR3 consists of 14 residues. The V end was cut by 7 bases, the J end by 0 bases, with 9 bases between. TCRdb's table, derived via immunoSEQ multiplex PCR, lists solely in-frame clones and lacks some. Among 350,000 to 450,000 clones listed, 75% to 95% were seen once. The sample comes from a study of control samples from healthy donors and cancer patients. This TCR was sampled from a man in his forties or fifties with head and neck cancer. The rearrangement links TRBV28 to TRBJ2-2; D is ambiguous. Sequenced input: PBMCs. The CDR3 region has the DNA TGTGCCAGCATGGCGTCGGCGAACACCGGGGAGCTGTTTTTT. Protein product: CASMASANTGELFF.